This T cell receptor beta chain was captured by sequencing in a study of response to subunit inactivated influenza vaccine. TCRdb passed the RT-PCR reads through MiXCR, listing each CDR3 protein once. The sample records 450,000 to 600,000 distinct CDR3 sequences, roughly 8.2% being singletons. In its sample, this clonotype was seen many times. The antigen remains unidentified. General observations from the study: After each seasonal influenza vaccination, few new T cells are recruited, the authors suggested.

There are 13 residues in the CDR3. V lost 7 bases, J lost 2 bases, and 9 bases lay in between. CDR1 and CDR2 from the germline V gene are MNHEY and SVGEGT. The sample was PBMCs from blood, taken around 25 months after vaccination. The clonotype comes from a man in his fifties or sixties who received an inactivated influenza vaccine. This chain uses TRBV6-2 or TRBV6-3 with TRBJ1-5; D ambiguous. The CDR3 sequence: CASTDRGNQPQHF. Here the CDR3 DNA reads TGTGCCAGCACCGACCGGGGCAATCAGCCCCAGCATTTT.